In its sample, the clone carrying this T cell receptor (beta chain) was seen many times. As yet, its antigen is unknown. From RNA transcripts, TCR beta CDR3 regions were amplified. Primed by the HTBI set, a first-round RT-PCR was run on the TCR CDR3. TCRdb fed the multiplex PCR reads into MiXCR, producing one record per CDR3 protein. The sample lists more than 350,000 distinct CDR3 sequences; about 14% were seen once. The CDR3 has 13 residues. Germline V lookup: CDR1 KGHSH, CDR2 LQKENI. Trimming removed 6 bases from V and 6 bases from J; junction bases left unmatched: 7. The data were obtained in a study of T cells in Graves' hyperthyroidism and ophthalmopathy. Overall study results and limits: Ophthalmopathy was separated from stable hyperthyroidism by a 13 V-J model.

A patient was excluded if there was uncontrolled infection, other autoimmune disease, pregnancy or lactation. From approximately 9.5 ml of fresh peripheral blood, PBMCs were isolated. Sequences were obtained from blood. The sequence was obtained from a woman in her thirties with Graves' ophthalmopathy. The V and J genes are TRBV18 and TRBJ2-7; 8 nucleotides match TRBD2. CDR3 DNA: TGTGCCAGCTCTCCCAGCGGGGGATCCGAGCAGTACTTC. It specifies CASSPSGGSEQYF.